A single sample gave rise to the 18 T cell receptor beta chains below, sequenced in a study of identifying expanded T cells in peripheral blood. Clones were sequenced by immunoSEQ multiplex PCR, and TCRdb holds only the in-frame ones, with some missing. Altogether around 95,000 clones are present, approximately 88% being singletons, with the ten largest covering about 5.5%. Sequencing input: blood. Every receptor here comes from a person between 18 and 70 years old in good health.

The gene calls are TRBV10-3 and TRBJ1-2; 11 bases map to TRBD1. The CDR3 runs to 18 residues. The V segment lost 8 bases and the J segment 3 bases; nucleotides outside the gene matches: 17. From germline, CDR1 is ENHRY and CDR2 SYGVKD. The CDR3 region is CAIGGPWTGGKGDYGYTF. CDR3 DNA sequence: TGTGCCATCGGGGGGCCCTGGACAGGGGGCAAAGGGGACTATGGCTACACCTTC.

The rearrangement links TRBV2 to TRBJ1-6, with D possibly matching TRBD1 (5 bases). V was pared by 4 bases and J by 10 bases, with 20 bases between. CDR1 and CDR2 from the germline V gene are SNHLY and FYNNEI. The CDR3 has 16 amino acids. The CDR3 sequence: CASSGQSQGLGSPLHF. The CDR3 coding sequence is TGTGCCAGCAGTGGTCAATCTCAGGGCCTAGGGTCACCCCTCCACTTT.

The rearrangement links TRBV6-1 to TRBJ1-5; D perhaps matches TRBD1 (6 bases). The V gene lost 6 bases and the J gene lost 2 bases, with 11 bases spanning the gap. Germline CDR1 reads MNHNS; CDR2 reads SASEGT. The CDR3 runs 14 residues. CDR3 DNA: TGTGCCAGCAGGCAACAGGGTCGCAATCAGCCCCAGCATTTT. Translated: CASRQQGRNQPQHF.

J is TRBJ1-2 and V is TRBV15; D is undetermined. V was cut by 5 bases and J by 4 bases, with 17 bases left in between. The germline V gene encodes CDR1 LNHNV and CDR2 YYDKDF (reference sequence). There are 15 residues in the CDR3. The CDR3 DNA reads as TGTGCCACCAGCCCACACCTCGGGGATGGCTATGGCTACACCTTC. This encodes CATSPHLGDGYGYTF. The complete variable domain, with remaining parts taken from reference TRBV15 and TRBJ1-2, reads DAMVIQNPRYQVTQFGKPVTLSCSQTLNHNVMYWYQQKSSQAPKLLFHYYDKDFNNEADTPDNFQSRRPNTSFCFLDIRSPGLGDTAMYLCATSPHLGDGYGYTFGSGTRLTVV.

This chain joins TRBV5-6 and TRBJ2-1, with TRBD2 matching 11 bases. This CDR3 region has 17 residues. Per the germline V gene, CDR1 is SGHDT and CDR2 is YYEEEE. V dropped 2 bases and J dropped 3; count of bases not matched to a gene: 7. The CDR3 bases are TGTGCCAGCAGCTTCCCGACTAGCGGGGTTTTCTACAATGAGCAGTTCTTC. The encoded protein is CASSFPTSGVFYNEQFF.

For the CDR3, the DNA is TGTGCCAGCTCACCCCAGGGAAAGGGAGGTGAAAAACTGTTTTTT. Protein product: CASSPQGKGGEKLFF. This chain uses TRBV18 with TRBJ1-4, with D possibly matching TRBD1 (5 bases). This CDR3 region has 15 residues. Trimming removed 3 bases at V and 7 bases at J, with 15 bases between. The germline V gene encodes CDR1 KGHSH and CDR2 LQKENI.

The V call is TRBV9, the J call TRBJ1-1; 7 bases map to TRBD1. Looked up from germline, CDR1 is SGDLS and CDR2 is YYNGEE. Trimming removed 3 bases from V and 0 bases from J; junction bases left unmatched: 8. This CDR3 comprises 16 residues. The CDR3 sequence: CASSGEQGTMNTEAFF. The CDR3 DNA follows: TGTGCCAGCAGCGGCGAACAGGGGACCATGAACACTGAAGCTTTCTTT.

The chain recombines TRBV18 with TRBJ2-1, with a weak D call TRBD1 (7 bases). This CDR3 region has 15 residues. Germline CDR1 and CDR2: KGHSH and LQKENI. V was shortened by 0 bases and J by 5 bases, with 11 bases between the two germline ends. CDR3 bases: TGTGCCAGCTCACCACCGGCGGGGACAGACAATGAGCAGTTCTTC. Translating it yields CASSPPAGTDNEQFF.

This clone came up once. The CDR3 loop is CASSPTATAYEQYF. CDR3 DNA: TGTGCCAGCAGCCCCACTGCGACAGCCTACGAGCAGTACTTC. The V call is TRBV11-3, the J call TRBJ2-7; D possibly corresponds to TRBD1 (5 bases). The germline V gene encodes CDR1 SGHNT and CDR2 YENEEA. This CDR3 is built from 14 residues. V was cut by 5 bases and J by 2 bases, with 13 bases left in between.

CDR3 in amino acids: CASSSLQAQPQHF. The CDR3 nucleotides are TGTGCCAGCAGCTCCCTCCAGGCGCAGCCCCAGCATTTT. The J gene is TRBJ1-5, the V gene TRBV7-9; D is uncertain. The CDR3 sequence is 13 residues long. The V end lost 4 bases, the J end lost 7 bases, and 11 bases lay between the germline ends. The germline V gene encodes CDR1 SEHNR and CDR2 FQNEAQ (reference sequence).

This sequence joins TRBV19 and TRBJ1-2; tentative D call: TRBD1 (5 bases). CDR1 LNHDA and CDR2 SQIVND come from the germline V gene (reference sequence). V lost 5 bases and J 4 bases, leaving 20 bases between the germline ends. The CDR3 extends over 16 amino acids. CDR3 coding DNA: TGTGCCAGTAGTTCTACCATAGAGGCAGGGATCTATGGCTACACCTTC. Translated: CASSSTIEAGIYGYTF.

The chain couples TRBV7-9 to TRBJ1-3; no definite D call. The CDR3 has 14 amino acids. V was pared by 1 base and J by 4 bases, with 8 bases between. Germline V lookup: CDR1 SEHNR, CDR2 FQNEAQ (reference sequence). This chain's CDR3 is CASSLGGGGNTIYF. CDR3 DNA: TGTGCCAGCAGCTTAGGGGGAGGCGGAAACACCATATATTTT.

This clone showed up just a few times. This CDR3 is CASSPFGVGTEAFF. CDR3 bases: TGTGCCAGCAGCCCATTCGGGGTTGGCACTGAAGCTTTCTTT. This sequence joins TRBV7-2 and TRBJ1-1; D unclear. The CDR3 is made up of 14 amino acids. Trimming pared 5 bases from V and 4 bases from J, leaving 14 bases between. CDR1 SGHTA and CDR2 FQGNSA come from the germline V gene. The whole variable domain, filled in from reference TRBV7-2 and TRBJ1-1, reads GAGVSQSPSNKVTEKGKDVELRCDPISGHTALYWYRQSLGQGLEFLIYFQGNSAPDKSGLPSDRFSAERTGGSVSTLTIQRTQQEDSAVYLCASSPFGVGTEAFFGQGTRLTVV.

The rearrangement joins TRBV5-6 to TRBJ1-2; the D is unclear. V lost 1 base and J 4 bases, leaving 11 bases between the germline ends. This CDR3 contains 14 residues. From germline, CDR1 is SGHDT and CDR2 YYEEEE. CDR3: CASSLTSEVYGYTF. The CDR3, as DNA: TGTGCCAGCAGCTTGACTAGTGAGGTCTATGGCTACACCTTC.

V usage is TRBV5-6 and J usage is TRBJ2-7, with D uncertain. CDR1 and CDR2 from the germline V gene are SGHDT and YYEEEE. This CDR3 is built from 12 residues. V dropped 4 bases and J dropped 7 bases, with 12 bases sitting between them. In nucleotides, the CDR3 is TGTGCCAGCAGCAGGACCAGCAAGGAGCAGTACTTC. This encodes CASSRTSKEQYF.

In its sample, this clone was seen once. This chain connects TRBV10-3 to TRBJ1-2; D remains ambiguous. Germline values: CDR1 ENHRY, CDR2 SYGVKD. V dropped 3 bases and J dropped 6 bases, with 8 bases sitting between them. This CDR3 has 12 residues. CDR3 in amino acids: CAISDWGDGYTF. CDR3 DNA: TGTGCCATCAGTGATTGGGGAGATGGCTACACCTTC.

The chain has TRBV7-9 and TRBJ2-3; 11 nucleotides line up with TRBD2. The V gene's germline CDR1 is SEHNR and CDR2 FQNEAQ (reference sequence). CDR3 length: 15 residues. The J segment lost 6 bases and the V segment lost 5 bases, leaving 7 bases of the junction unmatched. For the CDR3, the DNA is TGTGCCAGCAGCCAACTAGCGGGAGTTGGGGATACGCAGTATTTT. It encodes CASSQLAGVGDTQYF.

This chain connects TRBV5-1 to TRBJ1-1; no reliable D call. Germline lookup yields CDR1 SGHRS and CDR2 YFSETQ. CDR3 size: 14 residues. Trimming took off 3 bases at V and 1 base at J, with 10 bases between the two ends. The DNA of the CDR3 is TGCGCCAGCAGCTCCCTAGGGCGGAACACTGAAGCTTTCTTT. Its translation: CASSSLGRNTEAFF.